Listed below are T cell receptor beta chains from one sample, sequenced in a study of T cell repertoires in cytomegalovirus infection. Via MiXCR, TCRdb re-called the reads, giving one row per CDR3 protein. Here the sample spans about 260,000 distinct CDR3 sequences, roughly 9.1% being singletons. Specimen: PBMCs. Receptors originate from a human donor in good health (CMV status not recorded). Some clones in this sample may be carry-over from other donors' samples. CDR3s include the opening cysteine and the closing phenylalanine or tryptophan. D genes are given only for firm matches. Only some rows state a clone size, as once, few, many or a class for expanded clones.

DNA	CDR3	V	J	size	D
TGCAGCGTCTCGGGACTAGCGGGAGTGATACAAGAGACCCAGTACTTC	CSVSGLAGVIQETQYF	TRBV29-1	TRBJ2-5	many	TRBD2
TGTGCCAGCAGCTTAGCCGGTTCCACAGGGAATGAGCAGTTCTTC	CASSLAGSTGNEQFF	TRBV7-8	TRBJ2-1	many	.
TGTGCCAGCAGCTTACAAAAAGGATCCTACGAGCAGTACTTC	CASSLQKGSYEQYF	TRBV7-2	TRBJ2-7	.	.
TGCGCCAGCAGCCGCCTGGCCCTGACGGTGGGGACTGAAGCTTTCTTT	CASSRLALTVGTEAFF	TRBV5-1	TRBJ1-1	many	.
TGCGCCAGCAGCTTGGTAGGGGATTACGACTATGGCTACACCTTC	CASSLVGDYDYGYTF	TRBV5-1	TRBJ1-2	.	.
TGTGCCAGCAGCCATGGACTAGCGGCTTCCTACGAGCAGTACTTC	CASSHGLAASYEQYF	TRBV7-2	TRBJ2-7	many	TRBD2
TGTGCCAGCAGCTTTGAAAGCAATCAGCCCCAGCATTTT	CASSFESNQPQHF	TRBV7-9	TRBJ1-5	many	.
TGTGCCAGCAGTGGGATTCGCACAGATACGCAGTATTTT	CASSGIRTDTQYF	TRBV12-3/TRBV12-4	TRBJ2-3	many	.
TGCAGTGCTTCTGGACTAGCGGGGCTACAAGAGACCCAGTACTTC	CSASGLAGLQETQYF	TRBV20-1	TRBJ2-5	few	TRBD2
TGTGCCAGCAGCTTTTACACCCGGGCCAAGAACACTGAAGCTTTCTTT	CASSFYTRAKNTEAFF	TRBV7-3	TRBJ1-1	.	.
TGTGCCAGCAGCGGGGACCCAGGAGACAATGAGCAGTTCTTC	CASSGDPGDNEQFF	TRBV28	TRBJ2-1	many	.
TGTGCCAGCACGACTCCTTCTCGGACAGGGGGTAGCCCCTTTGAAGCTTTCTTT	CASTTPSRTGGSPFEAFF	TRBV6-2/TRBV6-3	TRBJ1-1	.	TRBD1
TGCAGTGCTAGAAGTTTTACCGGTTACTATGGCTACACCTTC	CSARSFTGYYGYTF	TRBV20-1	TRBJ1-2	few	.
TGTGCCAGCAGCAAGGGGGTCTCCTACGAGCAGTACTTC	CASSKGVSYEQYF	TRBV7-6	TRBJ2-7	many	.
TGTGCCAGCAGACTAGGGGAGTTACCCATCCCTCCTATTTACGAGCAGTACTTC	CASRLGELPIPPIYEQYF	TRBV7-2	TRBJ2-7	.	.
TGTGCCAGCAGTCCCTGGGCGACTAATGAAAAACTGTTTTTT	CASSPWATNEKLFF	TRBV27	TRBJ1-4	.	.
TGTGCCAGCAGTTTTACAGGGAGGGGCCTTAATGAAAAACTGTTTTTT	CASSFTGRGLNEKLFF	TRBV28	TRBJ1-4	few	.
TGTGCCAGTGGGACAGGGGAGCAGTTCTTC	CASGTGEQFF	TRBV19	TRBJ2-1	few	TRBD1
TGTGCCAGCAGGGACAGGGTGGGTAATTCACCCCTCCACTTT	CASRDRVGNSPLHF	TRBV12-3/TRBV12-4	TRBJ1-6	many	TRBD1
TGTGCCAGTCGGGTAGATGGAGTATATGGCTACACCTTC	CASRVDGVYGYTF	TRBV19	TRBJ1-2	.	.
TGCGCCAGCAGCTTAAGACAGGGGGCCGACGAGCAGTACTTC	CASSLRQGADEQYF	TRBV5-1	TRBJ2-7	many	TRBD1
TGTGCCAGCACCCTAGGGGGAGACACCATATATTTT	CASTLGGDTIYF	TRBV12-3/TRBV12-4	TRBJ1-3	.	.
TGTGCCAGCGGAAGCCTAGCGGGAGGGCCCACAGATACGCAGTATTTT	CASGSLAGGPTDTQYF	TRBV6-1	TRBJ2-3	many	TRBD2
TGTGCCAGCACCTCCTCCGCCACAGGGACAGGGAACTATGGCTACACCTTC	CASTSSATGTGNYGYTF	TRBV7-2	TRBJ1-2	many	TRBD1
TGTGCCAGCAGTTTTAGTACTTTGGTAAATGAGCAGTTCTTC	CASSFSTLVNEQFF	TRBV28	TRBJ2-1	many	.
TGTGCCAGCAGCCAAGGGACAGGGCTAACCTACGAGCAGTACTTC	CASSQGTGLTYEQYF	TRBV14	TRBJ2-7	few	TRBD1
TGCAGTGCTACCCCCCCCTCAGGGCTAGCCAAAAACATTCAGTACTTC	CSATPPSGLAKNIQYF	TRBV20-1	TRBJ2-4	.	.
TGCAGCGGGGGGATTCCGGGAGCCCATGAGCAGTTCTTC	CSGGIPGAHEQFF	TRBV29-1	TRBJ2-1	many	.
TGTGCCAGCAGTCCCCCTACAGGGATCTATGGCTACACCTTC	CASSPPTGIYGYTF	TRBV28	TRBJ1-2	many	.
TGTGCCAGCAGCCCGCCCAACCCTAGCGGGAGGGCCATCTACGAGCAGTACTTC	CASSPPNPSGRAIYEQYF	TRBV5-4	TRBJ2-7	many	TRBD2
TGTGCCAGCAGTTTTTTTGCGGTCCGACAGGGAGGGTCACCCCTCCACTTT	CASSFFAVRQGGSPLHF	TRBV28	TRBJ1-6	many	TRBD1
TGTGCCAGCAGTTACGGTACGGGAGTCGGCACAGATACGCAGTATTTT	CASSYGTGVGTDTQYF	TRBV6-8	TRBJ2-3	.	.